These 23 T cell receptor beta chains came from one sample sequenced in a study of blood T cell repertoires in COVID-19. TCRdb keeps only in-frame clones here, not all; method: immunoSEQ multiplex PCR. The data show about 170,000 clones, around 82% seen once. Sequenced sample: peripheral blood. The receptor source for this set is a man aged 55-75 years who had recovered from COVID-19.

This clone was seen a few times. The J gene is TRBJ2-3, the V gene TRBV3-1 (or the pseudogene TRBV3-2); TRBD2 is a possible D gene (5 bases). CDR3 length equals 16 residues. Germline V gene data show CDR1 as LGHDT and CDR2 as YNNKEL (reference sequence). The V end was cut by 1 base, the J end by 0 bases, with 11 bases between. The CDR3 region has the DNA TGTGCCAGCAGCCAAGGTCCTAGCCCTAGCACAGATACGCAGTATTTT. Amino acids: CASSQGPSPSTDTQYF.

The V and J genes are TRBV18 and TRBJ2-2; 11 bases are a match to TRBD1. The V segment lost 3 bases and the J segment 6 bases; nucleotides outside the gene matches: 6. Per germline, CDR1 KGHSH and CDR2 LQKENI. The CDR3 length is 16 residues. The CDR3 DNA follows: TGTGCCAGCTCACCTACACCGGGACAGGGGGCCGGGGAGCTGTTTTTT. This codes for CASSPTPGQGAGELFF. The whole variable domain, remainder taken from reference TRBV18 and TRBJ2-2, is NAGVMQNPRHLVRRRGQEARLRCSPMKGHSHVYWYRQLPEEGLKFMVYLQKENIIDESGMPKERFSAEFPKEGPSILRIQQVVRGDSAAYFCASSPTPGQGAGELFFGEGSRLTVL.

The chain employs TRBV7-9 and TRBJ1-1; maybe TRBD1 (5 bases). The germline gives CDR1 SEHNR, CDR2 FQNEAQ (reference sequence). The ends were cut back, 1 base at V and 1 base at J, with 10 bases in the middle. CDR3 length: 15 residues. CDR3 residues: CASSLVRGRNTEAFF. In nucleotides, the CDR3 is TGTGCCAGCAGCTTAGTTCGGGGGAGGAACACTGAAGCTTTCTTT.

The CDR3 DNA sequence: TGTGCCAGCAGTTTCAGGGGGCAGGACACCGGGGAGCTGTTTTTT. It translates to CASSFRGQDTGELFF. The chain is built from TRBV6-5 and TRBJ2-2, with 8 bases lining up with TRBD1. The trim removed 4 bases at V and 3 bases at J, leaving 4 bases unmatched. The CDR3 runs to 15 residues. Per germline, CDR1 MNHEY and CDR2 SVGAGI.

The chain combines TRBV16 with TRBJ2-7, with unresolved D. Germline CDR1 and CDR2: KGHSY and FQNENV. The V and J ends lost 2 bases and 5 bases respectively, with 13 bases between them. The CDR3 has 14 amino acids. This CDR3 reads CASSQGQVWNEQYF. As DNA, the CDR3 is TGTGCCAGCAGCCAAGGGCAGGTCTGGAACGAGCAGTACTTC.

This clone was found once. The chain employs TRBV7-9 and TRBJ1-2; TRBD1 matches at 8 bases. This CDR3 comprises 17 residues. The V and J ends lost 5 bases and 4 bases, in that order; junction bases with no gene match: 15. Germline V gene lookup returns CDR1 SEHNR and CDR2 FQNEAQ (reference sequence). The CDR3 loop is CASSQLPPGQASYGYTF. As DNA, the CDR3 is TGTGCCAGCAGCCAACTACCGCCGGGACAGGCCTCCTATGGCTACACCTTC.

The rearrangement links TRBV27 to TRBJ2-3, with 13 bases fitting TRBD2. The CDR3 length is 15 residues. Looked up from germline, CDR1 is MNHEY and CDR2 is SMNVEV (reference sequence). V was pared by 4 bases and J by 4 bases, with 2 bases of the junction left unmatched. DNA of the CDR3: TGTGCCAGCAGTTCACTAGCGGGGGGGCCAGATACGCAGTATTTT. Translating gives CASSSLAGGPDTQYF.

A single count supports this clone. The CDR3 region is CASSLQGADEKLFF. CDR3 coding DNA: TGCGCCAGCAGCTTACAGGGGGCTGATGAAAAACTGTTTTTT. The genes are TRBV5-1 and TRBJ1-4; 9 bases map to TRBD1. CDR3 length: 14 amino acids. Germline V gives CDR1 SGHRS, CDR2 YFSETQ. The ends lost 2 bases at V and 6 bases at J; junction bases unmatched: 2.

The gene calls are TRBV5-1 and TRBJ1-2; D is possibly TRBD1 (5 bases). Per the germline V gene, CDR1 is SGHRS and CDR2 is YFSETQ. Trimming pared 0 bases from V and 4 bases from J, leaving 10 bases between. The CDR3 is made up of 14 amino acids. The CDR3 nucleotides are TGCGCCAGCAGCTTGGACGGGAGGGGCTATGGCTACACCTTC. Translated: CASSLDGRGYGYTF. The variable domain in full, with the rest retrieved from reference TRBV5-1 and TRBJ1-2, is KAGVTQTPRYLIKTRGQQVTLSCSPISGHRSVSWYQQTPGQGLQFLFEYFSETQRNKGNFPGRFSGRQFSNSRSEMNVSTLELGDSALYLCASSLDGRGYGYTFGSGTRLTVV.

The chain combines TRBV21-1 with TRBJ2-3; the table assigns TRBD2, which was not confirmed against the DNA. TRBV21-1 is an annotated pseudogene. The CDR3 totals 14 residues. This CDR3 is CASMTPAGPDTQYF. CDR3 coding DNA: TGTGCCTCAATGACTCCAGCGGGGCCAGATACGCAGTATTTT.

This clone came up a few times. The genes are TRBV14 and TRBJ1-2, with 7 bases that match TRBD1. Trimming cost V 8 bases and J 3 bases; bases outside gene matches: 6. Looked up from germline, CDR1 is SGHDN and CDR2 is FVKESK. The CDR3 sequence is 13 residues long. The CDR3 is CASSVGQDYGYTF. The CDR3, as DNA: TGTGCCAGCTCCGTTGGACAGGACTATGGCTACACCTTC. Drawing the rest from reference TRBV14 and TRBJ1-2, the complete variable domain is EAGVTQFPSHSVIEKGQTVTLRCDPISGHDNLYWYRRVMGKEIKFLLHFVKESKQDESGMPNNRFLAERTGGTYSTLKVQPAELEDSGVYFCASSVGQDYGYTFGSGTRLTVV.

J is TRBJ2-7 and V is TRBV5-1, with D possibly TRBD1 on 6 matching bases. V lost 0 bases, J lost 1 base, and 11 bases lay in between. The CDR3 loop spans 15 amino acids. Per germline, CDR1 SGHRS and CDR2 YFSETQ. Here the CDR3 DNA reads TGCGCCAGCAGCTTGGCGGACAGAGTTTCCTACGAGCAGTACTTC. It yields the protein CASSLADRVSYEQYF.

The chain links TRBV7-2 to TRBJ2-7; TRBD2 matches 9 bases. This CDR3 has 15 amino acids. With V trimmed by 3 bases and J by 2 bases, 5 bases remained unmatched. CDR1 and CDR2 (germline): SGHTA, FQGNSA. CDR3 region: CASSFRLAEAYEQYF. The CDR3 DNA sequence: TGTGCCAGCAGCTTTAGACTAGCGGAAGCCTACGAGCAGTACTTC. Using reference TRBV7-2 and TRBJ2-7 for the parts outside the CDR3, the full variable domain is GAGVSQSPSNKVTEKGKDVELRCDPISGHTALYWYRQSLGQGLEFLIYFQGNSAPDKSGLPSDRFSAERTGGSVSTLTIQRTQQEDSAVYLCASSFRLAEAYEQYFGPGTRLTVT.

V usage is TRBV27 and J usage is TRBJ2-7; tentatively, D is TRBD2 (7 bases). V was pared by 6 bases and J by 4 bases, with 19 bases between. The CDR3 has 15 residues. CDR1 MNHEY and CDR2 SMNVEV come from the germline V gene (reference sequence). Written as DNA, the CDR3 is TGTGCCAGCAGCTGGGGAGGGGGGTGGCCGTACGAGCAGTACTTC. Amino acid sequence: CASSWGGGWPYEQYF.

J is TRBJ2-5 and V is TRBV27; D may be TRBD1 (5 bases). The CDR3 covers 13 residues. Trimming left V 3 bases short and J 3 bases short, with 8 bases between. Germline V lookup: CDR1 MNHEY, CDR2 SMNVEV (reference sequence). The CDR3 nucleotides are TGTGCCAGCAGTTTGGTAGGGGAAGAGACCCAGTACTTC. Its translation: CASSLVGEETQYF.

The chain has TRBV4-1 and TRBJ1-3; D is perhaps TRBD1 (6 bases). This CDR3 spans 17 amino acids. Germline V gene lookup returns CDR1 MGHRA and CDR2 YSYEKL. V was pared by 2 bases and J by 2 bases, with 16 bases between. CDR3 in amino acids: CASSQSYREIAGNTIYF. In DNA form, the CDR3 reads TGCGCCAGCAGCCAAAGTTACAGGGAAATAGCTGGAAACACCATATATTTT.

The chain couples TRBV6-5 to TRBJ2-3, with D perhaps TRBD2 (5 bases). The V gene lost 4 bases and the J gene lost 4 bases, with 18 bases spanning the gap. Germline V gene lookup returns CDR1 MNHEY and CDR2 SVGAGI. This CDR3 is 16 amino acids long. The CDR3 is CASSSGETLWADTQYF. The CDR3 region has the DNA TGTGCCAGCAGTTCCGGGGAGACCCTTTGGGCAGATACGCAGTATTTT.

The chain uses TRBV4-1 and TRBJ1-4; D unresolved. From germline, CDR1 is MGHRA and CDR2 YSYEKL. The CDR3 spans 17 residues. Between the trimmed V and J ends, which lost 0 bases and 0 bases, there was a span of 11 bases. The DNA for the CDR3 is TGCGCCAGCAGCCAAGAAGTGCGGCAACCAACTAATGAAAAACTGTTTTTT. It is translated as CASSQEVRQPTNEKLFF.

The chain links TRBV5-1 to TRBJ1-1, with D uncertain. The germline CDR1 and CDR2 sequences are SGHRS and YFSETQ. Between the trimmed V and J ends, which lost 0 bases and 1 base, there was a span of 7 bases. The CDR3 has 14 amino acids. The CDR3 protein is CASSLVEQNTEAFF. Here the CDR3 DNA reads TGCGCCAGCAGCTTGGTCGAACAGAACACTGAAGCTTTCTTT.

A few counts support this clone. The chain links TRBV7-9 to TRBJ2-1; 9 bases fit TRBD2. This CDR3 contains 15 residues. CDR1 SEHNR and CDR2 FQNEAQ come from the germline V gene (reference sequence). V shed 0 bases and J 8 bases; nucleotides not matched to a gene: 5. The CDR3 loop reads CASSLAAGGRDEQFF. As DNA, the CDR3 is TGTGCCAGCAGCTTAGCAGCGGGGGGTCGGGATGAGCAGTTCTTC. Full variable domain (remainder filled in from reference TRBV7-9 and TRBJ2-1): DTGVSQNPRHKITKRGQNVTFRCDPISEHNRLYWYRQTLGQGPEFLTYFQNEAQLEKSRLLSDRFSAERPKGSFSTLEIQRTEQGDSAMYLCASSLAAGGRDEQFFGPGTRLTVL.

This clone has only one observation. CDR3 protein: CASTSGTNTEAFF. CDR3 DNA sequence: TGTGCCAGCACCTCAGGCACCAACACTGAAGCTTTCTTT. The chain employs TRBV7-9 and TRBJ1-1; D not resolved. Germline CDR1 and CDR2: SEHNR and FQNEAQ (reference sequence). Trimming cost V 7 bases and J 2 bases, with 11 bases left between them. This CDR3 spans 13 amino acids.

J is TRBJ2-1 and V is TRBV18; 8 bases are a match to TRBD2. Looked up from germline, CDR1 is KGHSH and CDR2 is LQKENI. V was pared by 0 bases and J by 6 bases, with 4 bases of the junction left unmatched. The CDR3 covers 15 residues. The CDR3 loop reads CASSPPGLGSNEQFF. The CDR3 DNA reads as TGTGCCAGCTCACCACCGGGACTAGGCTCCAATGAGCAGTTCTTC.

The chain carries TRBV3-1 (or the pseudogene TRBV3-2) and TRBJ2-5, with D tentatively TRBD2 (5 bases). The CDR3 is 14 amino acids. The germline CDR1 and CDR2 sequences are LGHDT and YNNKEL (reference sequence). Trimming took off 7 bases at V and 4 bases at J, with 16 bases between the two ends. DNA for the CDR3: TGTGCCAGCAAGTACCCACTAGATGGAGAGACCCAGTACTTC. Encoded protein: CASKYPLDGETQYF.